This T cell receptor (beta chain) came from a study of T cells in localized non-small cell lung cancer. Germline CDR1 reads SGHRS; CDR2 reads YFSETQ. The CDR3 is 11 residues long. V was trimmed by 4 bases and J by 0 bases, leaving 1 base between them. This table comes from immunoSEQ multiplex PCR, and its TCRdb copy is limited to in-frame clones, with some not included. The sample contains fewer than 50,000 clones, 65% to 90% of which appear only once. Findings of the study overall: Because only a single region of the tumor was sequenced, heterogeneity remains possible. When the top 100 tumor clones were examined, a median approximately 54 of them also appeared in the adjacent lung, which was paired and uninvolved. Uninvolved nearby lung showed the greatest T cell clonality, exceeding that found in tumor.

Only a few counts were recorded for this clone. Its specificity is not known. Source: PBMCs, taken before any cancer treatment. This TCR derives from a man aged 35-69 years with stage II lung adenocarcinoma. V is TRBV5-1 and J is TRBJ2-5; D not certain. CDR3 in amino acids: CASSNQETQYF. CDR3 nucleotides: TGCGCCAGCAGCAACCAAGAGACCCAGTACTTC.